This section outlines one TCR beta chain sequence together with its context. This record comes from a study of glioma-infiltrating T cells after dendritic cell vaccination. Study context: Patients had newly diagnosed or recurrent glioblastoma and received dendritic cell vaccines. Autologous tumor lysate was loaded overnight onto monocyte-derived dendritic cells grown approximately 7 days with IL-4 and GM-CSF.

V shed 8 bases, J shed 7 bases, and the junction held 16 bases outside the gene matches. Germline lookup yields CDR1 SNHLY and CDR2 FYNNEI. CDR3 length: 16 amino acids. Input was around 1.9 ug genomic DNA, or all available if less. The table came from immunoSEQ multiplex PCR; TCRdb's copy has only in-frame clones and leaves some out. Here the sample spans 93,000 or so clones, roughly 81% being singletons. Sequenced here: blood, sampled before dendritic cell vaccination. The chain employs TRBV2 and TRBJ2-3, with 9 bases fitting TRBD2. The source of this sequence is a human donor with glioblastoma. For the CDR3, the DNA is TGTGCCAGCTCGCTCTTGGCGGGGGGGCCTGGGAATACGCAGTATTTT. This codes for CASSLLAGGPGNTQYF.